This T cell receptor beta chain was documented in a study of T cell repertoires in cytomegalovirus infection. Study background: TCR beta signatures that were public indicated CMV infection and matching HLA type. Study conclusions and caveats: The ex vivo response showed dominance by HLA-C-restricted CMV-specific TCR beta clonotypes. Accumulated public TCR beta family frequency recognized individuals carrying CMV together with the relevant HLA.

Remarks on this clonotype: What it binds is not known.

TCRdb independently ran MiXCR on the reads; one entry per CDR3 protein. The sample contains fewer than 250,000 distinct CDR3 sequences, about 12% of which appear only once. This receptor was taken from a human donor in good health (CMV status not recorded). Some clones in this sample may be carry-over from other donors' samples. Sequenced: PBMCs.

The chain's CDR3 is CATWGMTEAFF. CDR3 in DNA: TGTGCCACCTGGGGGATGACTGAAGCTTTCTTT. V and J are TRBV6-5 and TRBJ1-1, with D possibly being TRBD1 (5 bases). Between the trimmed V and J ends, which lost 10 bases and 5 bases, there was a span of 11 bases. This CDR3 has 11 amino acids. Germline CDR1 MNHEY, CDR2 SVGAGI.